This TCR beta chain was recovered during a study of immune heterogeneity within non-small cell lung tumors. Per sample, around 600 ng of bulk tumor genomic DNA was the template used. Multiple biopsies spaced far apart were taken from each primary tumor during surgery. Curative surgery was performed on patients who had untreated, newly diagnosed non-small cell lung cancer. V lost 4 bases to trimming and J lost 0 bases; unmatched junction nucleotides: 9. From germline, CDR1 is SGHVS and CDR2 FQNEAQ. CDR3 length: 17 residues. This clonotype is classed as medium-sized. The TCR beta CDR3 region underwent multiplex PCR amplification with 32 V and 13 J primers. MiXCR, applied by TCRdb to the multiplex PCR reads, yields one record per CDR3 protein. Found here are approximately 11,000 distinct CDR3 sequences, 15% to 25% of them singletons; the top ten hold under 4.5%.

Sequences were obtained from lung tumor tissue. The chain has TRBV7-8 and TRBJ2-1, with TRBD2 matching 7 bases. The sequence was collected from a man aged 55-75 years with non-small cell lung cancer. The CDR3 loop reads CASSSSPGGSSYNEQFF. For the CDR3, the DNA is TGTGCCAGCAGCTCCAGCCCTGGCGGGAGCTCCTACAATGAGCAGTTCTTC.